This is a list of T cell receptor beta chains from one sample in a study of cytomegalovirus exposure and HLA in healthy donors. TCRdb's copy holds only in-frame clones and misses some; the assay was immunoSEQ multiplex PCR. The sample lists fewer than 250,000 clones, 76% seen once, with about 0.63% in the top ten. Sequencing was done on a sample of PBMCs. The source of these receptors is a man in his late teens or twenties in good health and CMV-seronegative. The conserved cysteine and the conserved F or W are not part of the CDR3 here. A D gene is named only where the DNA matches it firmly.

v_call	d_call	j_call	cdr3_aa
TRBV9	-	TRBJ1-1	ASSAQGNTEAF
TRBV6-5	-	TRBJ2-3	ASSSLSSRDTQY
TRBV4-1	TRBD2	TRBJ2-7	ASSLTGTSYYEQY
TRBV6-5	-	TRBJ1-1	ASSPPGGQGPEAF
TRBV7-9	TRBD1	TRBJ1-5	ASSGDRESNQPQH
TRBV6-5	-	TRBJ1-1	ASSSYGGGNEAF
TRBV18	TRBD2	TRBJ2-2	ASSPHDLAGGPGELF
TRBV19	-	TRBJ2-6	ASSLNQAVSGANVLT
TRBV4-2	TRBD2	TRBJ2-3	ASSQDLARGGTDTQY
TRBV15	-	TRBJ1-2	ATSIEGGVGYT
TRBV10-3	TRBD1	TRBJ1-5	AISERALGQGAQSNQPQH
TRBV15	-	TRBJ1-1	ATRADRSSTEAF
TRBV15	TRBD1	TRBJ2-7	ATSRERQGVWNEQY
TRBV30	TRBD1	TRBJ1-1	AQRTGLNTEAF
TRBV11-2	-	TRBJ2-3	ASTPGSLRHTQY
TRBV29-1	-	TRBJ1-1	SVIWMNTNEAF
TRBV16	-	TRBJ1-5	ASSPLRGENQPQH
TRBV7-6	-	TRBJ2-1	ASSAGGDEQF
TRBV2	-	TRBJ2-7	ASSEIEARGYEQY
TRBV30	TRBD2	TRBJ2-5	AWRLAGAGETQY
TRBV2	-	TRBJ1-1	ASSDAGSEAF
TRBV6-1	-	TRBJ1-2	ASSDAGALLDYT
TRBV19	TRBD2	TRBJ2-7	ASRTSGKDYEQY
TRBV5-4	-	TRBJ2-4	ASSGSGRENIQY
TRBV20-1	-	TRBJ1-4	SAETGEKLF
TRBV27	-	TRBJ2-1	ASSLSGNSYNEQF
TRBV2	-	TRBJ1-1	ASRAGRTEAF
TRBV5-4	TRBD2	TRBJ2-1	ASSFTSGEYNEQF
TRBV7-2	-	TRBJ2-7	ASSSQQGGEQY
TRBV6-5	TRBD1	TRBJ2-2	ASRGTVRTGELF
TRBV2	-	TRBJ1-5	ASRVQDGNQPQH
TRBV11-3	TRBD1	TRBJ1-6	ASSTGQSNSPLH
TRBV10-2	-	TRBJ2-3	ASRRSSALGDTQY
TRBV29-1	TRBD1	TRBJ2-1	SVAKWGQGYNEQF
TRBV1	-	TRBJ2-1	TSPRCNEQF
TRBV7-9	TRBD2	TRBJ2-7	ASSLPGTIYEQY
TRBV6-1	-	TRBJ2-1	ASSEAGAHEQF
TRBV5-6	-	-	ASSLKAGLYEQY
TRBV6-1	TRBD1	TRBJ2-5	ATSPQGTSETQY
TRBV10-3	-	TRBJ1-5	ATQGSYSNQPQH
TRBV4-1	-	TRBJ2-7	ASSQDAGRGAYEQY
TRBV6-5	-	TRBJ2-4	ASSEELSVHQY
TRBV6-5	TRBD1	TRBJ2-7	ASSPGQDLSYEQY
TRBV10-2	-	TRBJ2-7	ASSDPGHEQY
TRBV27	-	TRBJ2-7	ASSLRTESSYEQY
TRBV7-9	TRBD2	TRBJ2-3	ASSSGGDTQY
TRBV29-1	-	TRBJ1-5	SVVRGEGQPQH
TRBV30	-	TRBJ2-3	AWSDTGTQY
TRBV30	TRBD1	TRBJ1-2	AWSIPDRGNYGYT
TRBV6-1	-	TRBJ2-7	ASSRLLPDWEQY
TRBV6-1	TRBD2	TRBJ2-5	ASSEERGNSGIRETQY
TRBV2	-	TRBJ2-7	ASSDRVIYEQY
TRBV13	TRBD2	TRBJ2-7	ASSDQGLAGNYEQY
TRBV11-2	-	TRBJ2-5	ASSSWGGSIGQTQY
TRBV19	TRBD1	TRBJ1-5	ASKVYGQGSEGNQPQH
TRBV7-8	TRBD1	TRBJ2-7	ASRPTGGLEQY
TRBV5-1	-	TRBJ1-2	ASSLPTEPSANYGYT
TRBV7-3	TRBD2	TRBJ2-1	ASSTLAGGRNEQF
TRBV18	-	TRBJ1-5	ASSPDRLSNQPQH
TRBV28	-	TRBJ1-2	ASSSPDGHGSYGYT